The rows below give T cell receptor beta chains drawn from one sample of a study of multiple sclerosis patients with progressive multifocal leukoencephalopathy. TCRdb's copy holds only in-frame clones and misses some; the assay was immunoSEQ multiplex PCR. The sample yields tens of thousands of clones, roughly 89% seen once. The sequenced sample was PBMCs, obtained from a patient treated with natalizumab. These receptor sequences come from a human donor with multiple sclerosis. CDR3s include the opening cysteine and the closing phenylalanine or tryptophan. The D gene is left open where the match is weak. Some rows have no size entry. The others give once, few or many, or a class for an expanded clone.

J gene,V gene,D gene,clone size,CDR3 DNA,CDR3 protein
TRBJ2-7,TRBV21-1,.,.,TGTGCCAACAATTCTAGCGGGCCCCCGGTCGAGCAGTACTTC,CANNSSGPPVEQYF
TRBJ1-5,TRBV18,TRBD1,.,TGTGCCAGCTCAACAGCGACAGGGGGCTCTCAGCCCCAGCATTTT,CASSTATGGSQPQHF
TRBJ1-1,TRBV7-9,.,.,TGTGCCAGCAGCTCCCAGGACGGGGAGAACACTGAAGCTTTCTTT,CASSSQDGENTEAFF
TRBJ1-1,TRBV25-1,.,.,TGTGCCAGCAGTGCGGGGATGTCAGGGTTCGGTGAAGCTTTCTTT,CASSAGMSGFGEAFF
TRBJ2-7,TRBV5-4,TRBD1,.,TGTGCCAGCAGCGCCTGGACAGGGGGCTTTTCATTC,CASSAWTGGFSF
TRBJ2-3,TRBV19,.,.,TGTGCCAGTAGTATAGGGGGTAGCGGCACAGATACGCAGTATTTT,CASSIGGSGTDTQYF
TRBJ1-5,TRBV4-2,.,.,TGTGCCAGCAGCCCTGAGCCTGATGCCAGGGGTTCTCTTCAGCCCCAGCATTTT,CASSPEPDARGSLQPQHF
TRBJ2-2,TRBV4-3,.,.,TGCGCCAGCAGCCTCATAACCGGGGAGCTGTTTTTT,CASSLITGELFF
TRBJ2-5,TRBV4-1,TRBD1,.,TGCGCCAGCAGCCAACCGGGACAGGGCAATTCTGGGGGAGAGACCCAGTACTTC,CASSQPGQGNSGGETQYF
TRBJ2-7,TRBV7-9,.,.,TGTGCCAGCAGCTTAGGGGCGGGACACGGTACCTACGAGCAGTACTTC,CASSLGAGHGTYEQYF
TRBJ1-6,TRBV28,.,.,TGTGCCAGCAGTCACAGAAATAATTCACCCCTCCACTTT,CASSHRNNSPLHF
TRBJ1-1,TRBV7-2,.,.,TGTGCCAGCAGCGACCAGCTGAACACTGAAGCTTTCTTT,CASSDQLNTEAFF
TRBJ2-1,TRBV28,TRBD1,.,TGTGCCAGCAAGGATCCAGGACAGGGGTACAATGAGCAGTTCTTC,CASKDPGQGYNEQFF
TRBJ2-1,TRBV6-1,.,.,TGTGCCATTTTCTCTCCCAGCTCCTACAATGAGCAGTTCTTC,CAIFSPSSYNEQFF
TRBJ2-2,TRBV4-2,.,once,TGTGCCAGCAGCCAAGACTCTGCGGGGGCCAACCGGGGGGAGCTGTTTTTT,CASSQDSAGANRGELFF
TRBJ2-6,TRBV11-2,TRBD1,.,TGTGCCAGCAGCTATAGACCGGGACAGGGGGCGACAGGGGCCAACGTCCTGACTTTC,CASSYRPGQGATGANVLTF
TRBJ1-2,TRBV25-1,.,.,TGTGCCAGCAGTGAACTGGGGACCTATGGCTACACCTTC,CASSELGTYGYTF
TRBJ1-2,TRBV6-5,.,.,TGTGCCAGCAGTTACCAGGGAACGGATGGCTACACCTTC,CASSYQGTDGYTF
TRBJ2-7,TRBV2,.,.,TGTGCCAGCAGGATAGACGCAACAAACACCTACGAGCAGTACTTC,CASRIDATNTYEQYF
TRBJ1-2,TRBV25-1,.,.,TGTGCCAGCAGTTCACCCGGGGACGGTAACTATGGCTACACCTTC,CASSSPGDGNYGYTF
TRBJ2-2,TRBV10-1,.,.,TGCGCCAGCAGTGCCGGGACGGCGAACACCGGGGAGCTGTTTTTT,CASSAGTANTGELFF
TRBJ1-3,TRBV12-5,.,.,TGTGCTAGTGGTTCCAATACAAACCGGGACCCAACGGGGGAAACTGGAAACACCATATATTTT,CASGSNTNRDPTGETGNTIYF
TRBJ1-6,TRBV7-2,TRBD1,.,TGTGCCAGCAGCTTACTCTGGACAGGCGGAAATAATTCACCCCTCCACTTT,CASSLLWTGGNNSPLHF
TRBJ1-2,TRBV7-9,.,.,TGTGCCAGCAGCTTAGGGAACTCAGGGGCGGGAGGCTACACCTTC,CASSLGNSGAGGYTF
TRBJ2-3,TRBV6-5,.,.,TGTGCCAGCAGCTTCCGGATCACAGATACGCAGTATTTT,CASSFRITDTQYF
TRBJ2-3,TRBV28,.,.,TGTGCCAGCAGGACGGGACTCCTCAGATGGACAGATACGCAGTATTTT,CASRTGLLRWTDTQYF
TRBJ2-7,TRBV7-6,.,once,TGTGCCAGCAGCTTAGGGGGTAGGGGGTCGTACGAGCAGTACTTC,CASSLGGRGSYEQYF
TRBJ2-5,TRBV2,.,.,TGTGCCAGCAGCGAGGGGACTCCCCCAGAGACCCAGTACTTC,CASSEGTPPETQYF
TRBJ2-1,TRBV2,.,.,TGTGCCAGCAGTGAAGCTCGGGGGCTTTACAATGAGCAGTTCTTC,CASSEARGLYNEQFF
TRBJ2-3,TRBV6-1,TRBD2,.,TGTGCCAGCAGGATTAGCGGGGGGGGCACAGATACGCAGTATTTT,CASRISGGGTDTQYF
TRBJ2-4,TRBV7-2,TRBD1,once,TGTGCCAGCAGCGTAACGACAGGGGGTAAAAACATTCAGTACTTC,CASSVTTGGKNIQYF
TRBJ2-5,TRBV28,.,.,TGTGCCAGCAGTTTACCGGGGTTAAGCACAGAGACCCAGTACTTC,CASSLPGLSTETQYF
TRBJ1-2,TRBV9,TRBD1,few,TGTGCCAGCAGCCCCAGAACGGGACAGGGATCGGATGGCTACACCTTC,CASSPRTGQGSDGYTF
TRBJ1-2,TRBV19,TRBD1,.,TGTGCCAGTAGTCGGACGGGACAGAGTAACTATGGCTACACCTTC,CASSRTGQSNYGYTF
TRBJ2-7,TRBV7-9,.,.,TGTGCCAGCAGCACGATGGGAGCCCCGGGGGAGCAGTACTTC,CASSTMGAPGEQYF
TRBJ2-1,TRBV11-2,.,.,TGTGCCAGCAGCTTCTCCGGGACCGGGTTCCGTGAGCAGTTCTTC,CASSFSGTGFREQFF